This TCR beta chain was profiled in a study of blood T cell repertoires in COVID-19. Study at large: COVID-19 samples collected from the United States, Italy and Spain covered acute and convalescent phases.

This clone was detected once. Original methodology: It was from reference gene primer amplification that nucleated cell counts were estimated. Generated by immunoSEQ multiplex PCR, the TCRdb table keeps only in-frame clones and is missing some. That table is the source of V, J and clone size, and D and trimming were worked out from the DNA. The sample contains 150,000 to 180,000 clones, about 79% of which appear only once. The junction had 7 bases not matched to a gene; V was cut back by 3 bases and J by 3 bases. There are 16 residues in the CDR3. Germline CDR1 is SGHTA and CDR2 is FQGNSA. The TCR originated in a woman in her sixties with acute or convalescent COVID-19. Sequences were obtained from peripheral blood. V is TRBV7-2 and J is TRBJ1-3; 8 bases map to TRBD1. The CDR3 DNA reads as TGTGCCAGCAGCTTTAATGCAGGGGGCAATGGAAACACCATATATTTT. Translated, it gives CASSFNAGGNGNTIYF.